The 17 T cell receptor beta chains given below trace back to one sample, sequenced in a study of CD8 T cells in ankylosing spondylitis. TCRdb redid the calling of the 5' RACE reads with MiXCR, one entry per CDR3 protein. The data show 200,000 to 250,000 distinct CDR3 sequences, over 9.5% seen once. Source material: blood, either unsorted or a sorted T cell fraction (not recorded which). The receptors derive from a male donor with ankylosing spondylitis or in good health (not recorded which).

This clonotype has at least ten counts. The chain joins TRBV20-1 to TRBJ2-2, with a weak D call TRBD1 (6 bases). CDR3 length: 12 amino acids. Germline V gene lookup returns CDR1 DFQATT and CDR2 SNEGSKA (reference sequence). Trimming removed 6 bases at V and 7 bases at J, with 12 bases between. The CDR3 sequence: CSAKKGVGELFF. CDR3 in DNA: TGCAGTGCAAAAAAGGGGGTCGGGGAGCTGTTTTTT.

This clonotype was detected ten times or more. V is TRBV5-1 and J is TRBJ1-4; D gene uncertain. The V gene lost 0 bases and the J gene lost 8 bases, with 11 bases spanning the gap. This CDR3 region has 14 residues. The germline V gene has CDR1 SGHRS and CDR2 YFSETQ. The chain's CDR3 is CASSLEPSREKLFF. CDR3 nucleotide sequence: TGCGCCAGCAGCTTGGAGCCATCGAGGGAAAAACTGTTTTTT.

The chain links TRBV5-7 to TRBJ2-7; perhaps TRBD2 as D (6 bases). TRBV5-7 is designated an ORF whose function remains uncertain. The CDR3 is 13 amino acids. V was pared by 4 bases and J by 2 bases, with 10 bases between. CDR3 sequence reads: CASSGGAPYEQYF. CDR3 bases: TGTGCCAGCAGCGGCGGGGCACCCTACGAGCAGTACTTC.

The table lists this clonotype with many counts. This rearrangement joins TRBV29-1 to TRBJ2-5, with D unclear. Trimming cost V 7 bases and J 1 base, with 7 bases left between them. There are 11 residues in the CDR3. CDR1 SQVTM and CDR2 ANQGSEA come from the germline V gene. The CDR3 DNA reads as TGCAGCGGCGGCCTCCAAGAGACCCAGTACTTC. The encoded protein is CSGGLQETQYF.

The rearrangement links TRBV28 to TRBJ2-7; 7 bases are a match to TRBD1. Germline CDR1 MDHEN, CDR2 SYDVKM. The CDR3 loop spans 14 amino acids. The J segment lost 4 bases and the V segment lost 3 bases, leaving 6 bases of the junction unmatched. Here the CDR3 DNA reads TGTGCCAGCAGTTTCGGGACAGCCTTTTACGAGCAGTACTTC. It yields the protein CASSFGTAFYEQYF.

The chain employs TRBV21-1 and TRBJ1-2; TRBD1, the table's D call, lacks a check against the DNA. TRBV21-1 is a pseudogene segment. The CDR3 has 17 residues. The DNA for the CDR3 is TGTGCCAGCAGCCCCAGGGACAGGGGTTTCCCTAGTTCGGGCGACACCTTC. Translation: CASSPRDRGFPSSGDTF.

This clonotype occurred many times. V usage is TRBV18 and J usage is TRBJ2-1; D perhaps matches TRBD1 (7 bases). Trimming shortened V by 3 bases and J by 10 bases, and 19 bases separated the two germline ends. The length of the CDR3 is 15 residues. Germline assignment: CDR1 KGHSH and CDR2 LQKENI. CDR3 DNA sequence: TGTGCCAGCTCACCTTACTACAGGGGAGGCTCGGAGCAGTTCTTC. Translating gives CASSPYYRGGSEQFF. Based on the CDR3 plus reference TRBV18 and TRBJ2-1, the full variable domain is NAGVMQNPRHLVRRRGQEARLRCSPMKGHSHVYWYRQLPEEGLKFMVYLQKENIIDESGMPKERFSAEFPKEGPSILRIQQVVRGDSAAYFCASSPYYRGGSEQFFGPGTRLTVL.

The table lists this clonotype with many counts. The genes are TRBV5-1 and TRBJ1-6; D is perhaps TRBD1 (6 bases). With 0 bases removed from V and 10 bases from J, the gap between germline ends came to 14 bases. The germline V gene has CDR1 SGHRS and CDR2 YFSETQ. CDR3 length equals 15 residues. The CDR3 DNA reads TGCGCCAGCAGCTTGGAACCAGGGGTAACCTCACCCCTCCACTTT. Its translation: CASSLEPGVTSPLHF.

At least ten counts were recorded for this clonotype. CDR3 sequence reads: CASSPPGRSGELFF. CDR3 in DNA: TGTGCCAGCTCACCACCGGGAAGGTCCGGGGAGCTGTTTTTT. The chain employs TRBV18 and TRBJ2-2; D remains unclear. CDR1 is KGHSH, CDR2 LQKENI, per germline. CDR3 length: 14 residues. V was pared by 0 bases and J by 6 bases, with 8 bases between.

In its sample, this clonotype was seen many times. The chain recombines TRBV11-2 with TRBJ2-4; 8 nucleotides agree with TRBD2. CDR3 length equals 13 residues. In germline, CDR1 is SGHAT, CDR2 FQNNGV. The trim removed 0 bases at V and 16 bases at J, leaving 8 bases unmatched. As DNA, the CDR3 is TGTGCCAGCAGCTTAGATATCGGGGGGGCTTGTTACTTC. Translating it yields CASSLDIGGACYF.

The genes are TRBV9 and TRBJ2-5, with D tentatively TRBD2 (5 bases). The CDR3 extends over 15 amino acids. Trimming shortened V by 2 bases and J by 2 bases, and 13 bases separated the two germline ends. Germline V CDR1 and CDR2: SGDLS, YYNGEE. CDR3 loop: CASSVRAGRQETQYF. The CDR3 DNA reads as TGTGCCAGCAGCGTGAGGGCCGGGCGGCAAGAGACCCAGTACTTC.

This sequence joins TRBV11-2 and TRBJ1-3; D unclear. The V gene lost 3 bases and the J gene lost 0 bases, with 9 bases spanning the gap. There are 15 residues in the CDR3. Germline V lookup: CDR1 SGHAT, CDR2 FQNNGV. DNA for the CDR3: TGTGCCAGCAGCTTTCAGAGCAACTCTGGAAACACCATATATTTT. This encodes CASSFQSNSGNTIYF. Looking up the rest from reference TRBV11-2 and TRBJ1-3 gives the full variable domain: EAGVAQSPRYKIIEKRQSVAFWCNPISGHATLYWYQQILGQGPKLLIQFQNNGVVDDSQLPKDRFSAERLKGVDSTLKIQPAKLEDSAVYLCASSFQSNSGNTIYFGEGSWLTVV.

This clonotype was seen ten or more times. V and J are TRBV6-1 and TRBJ1-4; D is ambiguous. The germline V and J ends were trimmed by 6 bases and 0 bases, with 11 bases remaining between them. Germline V gene data show CDR1 as MNHNS and CDR2 as SASEGT. This CDR3 spans 15 amino acids. The CDR3 DNA reads TGTGCCAGCAGGCCGTTGAAAGCAACTAATGAAAAACTGTTTTTT. Translated, it gives CASRPLKATNEKLFF.

In this sample, this clonotype turned up a few times. The J gene is TRBJ2-3, the V gene TRBV12-3 or TRBV12-4; D is uncertain. Trimming pared 5 bases from V and 1 base from J, leaving 7 bases between. The CDR3 runs 13 residues. The chain's CDR3 is CASSRFRTDTQYF. The CDR3 DNA is TGTGCCAGCAGTAGGTTCCGCACAGATACGCAGTATTTT.

Only a few counts were recorded for this clonotype. The chain carries TRBV6-1 and TRBJ2-7, with TRBD2 identical over 11 bases. CDR1 MNHNS and CDR2 SASEGT come from the germline V gene. After removal of 6 bases from V and 3 bases from J, the junction contained 7 bases not matched to a gene. This CDR3 has 15 residues. The CDR3 DNA reads TGTGCCAGCAGCCGGGGACTAGCGGACTTCTACGAGCAGTACTTC. Protein product: CASSRGLADFYEQYF.

This clonotype has more than one count but fewer than ten. The rearrangement links TRBV3-1 to TRBJ2-4, with D unresolved. The CDR3 covers 15 residues. V dropped 4 bases and J dropped 0 bases, with 10 bases sitting between them. Looked up from germline, CDR1 is LGHDT and CDR2 is YNNKEL (reference sequence). CDR3 region: CASSLNEVAKNIQYF. The CDR3 coding sequence is TGTGCCAGCAGCCTAAACGAAGTAGCCAAAAACATTCAGTACTTC.

The V call is TRBV2, the J call TRBJ1-1, with D perhaps TRBD1 (6 bases). Deletions cut 4 bases from V and 4 bases from J, with 22 bases between. The CDR3 length is 17 residues. Germline V CDR1 and CDR2: SNHLY, FYNNEI. The DNA of the CDR3 is TGTGCCAGCAGTGGGGGAGCAAAAGGGGGTATAGGCACTGAAGCTTTCTTT. Its protein is CASSGGAKGGIGTEAFF.